This is a list of T cell receptor beta chains from one sample in a study of T cell responses to AZD1222 COVID-19 vaccine. Measured with immunoSEQ multiplex PCR; TCRdb has only the in-frame clones, and not every one. The sample yields about 150,000 clones, about nine tenths seen once. Sequencing was performed on peripheral blood, taken on day 0 of AZD1222 vaccination. The receptors originated from an adult in good health. Each CDR3 is given with its conserved first and last residue. A D gene is named only where the DNA matches it firmly. A row's size may be missing; if present it is once, few, many or a size class.

J: TRBJ2-7; D: -; size: -; V: TRBV5-4; CDR3: CASSLATNEQYF; DNA: TGTGCCAGCAGCTTGGCCACGAACGAGCAGTACTTC
J: TRBJ1-2; D: -; size: -; V: TRBV12-3/TRBV12-4; CDR3: CAIKQGSYGYTF; DNA: TGTGCCATCAAACAGGGAAGCTATGGCTACACCTTC
J: TRBJ2-1; D: -; size: -; V: TRBV6-5; CDR3: CASTPGAGIYNEQFF; DNA: TGTGCCAGCACCCCGGGGGCGGGGATATACAATGAGCAGTTCTTC
J: TRBJ2-7; D: TRBD2; size: -; V: TRBV27; CDR3: CASSYGELAGGETGEQYF; DNA: TGTGCCAGCAGTTACGGGGAACTAGCGGGAGGGGAGACGGGCGAGCAGTACTTC
J: TRBJ2-7; D: -; size: once; V: TRBV18; CDR3: CASSQDVTVGDEQYF; DNA: TGTGCCAGCTCACAAGATGTGACGGTGGGCGACGAGCAGTACTTC
J: TRBJ2-3; D: TRBD2; size: -; V: TRBV7-2; CDR3: CASSLVGAGADTQYF; DNA: TGTGCCAGCAGCTTAGTCGGTGCGGGAGCAGATACGCAGTATTTT
J: TRBJ2-1; D: -; size: -; V: TRBV9; CDR3: CASSVGLLKADEQFF; DNA: TGTGCCAGCAGCGTAGGACTCCTTAAGGCCGATGAGCAGTTCTTC
J: TRBJ2-3; D: TRBD2; size: -; V: TRBV30; CDR3: CAWDVAGGPDTQYF; DNA: TGTGCCTGGGACGTAGCGGGAGGGCCTGATACGCAGTATTTT
J: TRBJ2-7; D: TRBD1; size: few; V: TRBV19; CDR3: CASSVGTGGHEQYF; DNA: TGTGCCAGTAGTGTTGGGACAGGGGGCCACGAGCAGTACTTC
J: TRBJ2-7; D: -; size: -; V: TRBV7-8; CDR3: CASSPATGLNEQYF; DNA: TGTGCCAGCTCCCCGGCGACAGGCCTTAACGAGCAGTACTTC
J: TRBJ1-2; D: TRBD1; size: -; V: TRBV6-2/TRBV6-3; CDR3: CASSSSGQAYYGYTF; DNA: TGTGCCAGCAGTTCCTCGGGACAGGCGTATTATGGCTACACCTTC
J: TRBJ1-2; D: -; size: -; V: TRBV28; CDR3: CASSLGGTKFNYGYTF; DNA: TGTGCCAGCAGCCTCGGGGGCACCAAATTTAACTATGGCTACACCTTC
J: TRBJ2-6; D: TRBD1; size: -; V: TRBV27; CDR3: CASSDEGQAYGAGANVLTF; DNA: TGTGCCAGCAGTGATGAAGGACAGGCCTACGGGGCTGGGGCCAACGTCCTGACTTTC
J: TRBJ1-2; D: -; size: once; V: TRBV5-1; CDR3: CASSVGGTYGYTF; DNA: TGCGCCAGCAGCGTTGGGGGTACCTATGGCTACACCTTC
J: TRBJ2-7; D: -; size: -; V: TRBV11-2; CDR3: CASSQTLTYEQYF; DNA: TGTGCCAGCAGCCAGACACTGACCTACGAGCAGTACTTC
J: TRBJ2-2; D: -; size: -; V: TRBV6-2/TRBV6-3; CDR3: CASSEGTTGELFF; DNA: TGTGCCAGCAGCGAGGGTACCACCGGGGAGCTGTTTTTT
J: TRBJ1-1; D: -; size: -; V: TRBV6-1; CDR3: CASSEGGGRTEAFF; DNA: TGTGCCAGCAGTGAGGGGGGGGGACGGACGGAAGCTTTCTTT
J: TRBJ2-3; D: -; size: -; V: TRBV7-8; CDR3: CASSLSGARSSTDTQYF; DNA: TGTGCCAGCAGCTTGTCTGGGGCCCGTTCTAGCACAGATACGCAGTATTTT
J: TRBJ1-6; D: TRBD1; size: -; V: TRBV19; CDR3: CASRKTGLAYNSPLHF; DNA: TGTGCCAGTAGGAAGACAGGGTTGGCCTATAATTCACCCCTCCACTTT
J: TRBJ1-2; D: -; size: -; V: TRBV11-2; CDR3: CASSSGTPNYGYTF; DNA: TGTGCCAGCAGCTCCGGGACCCCAAACTATGGCTACACCTTC
J: TRBJ1-1; D: TRBD1; size: -; V: TRBV24-1; CDR3: CATSGTGETEAFF; DNA: TGTGCCACCAGTGGGACAGGGGAGACTGAAGCTTTCTTT
J: TRBJ1-1; D: -; size: -; V: TRBV10-3; CDR3: CAISESRSAGNTEAFF; DNA: TGTGCCATCAGTGAAAGTAGGAGTGCGGGGAACACTGAAGCTTTCTTT
J: TRBJ1-6; D: -; size: -; V: TRBV21-1; CDR3: CSHGGRTSRNSPLHF; DNA: TGTTCTCATGGGGGCCGCACGAGCCGAAATTCACCCCTCCACTTT
J: TRBJ2-5; D: TRBD2; size: -; V: TRBV9; CDR3: CASSVDPAGGRQETQYF; DNA: TGTGCCAGCAGCGTAGATCCAGCGGGAGGGCGACAAGAGACCCAGTACTTC
J: TRBJ2-7; D: TRBD1; size: -; V: TRBV5-1; CDR3: CASSYGQGYEQYF; DNA: TGCGCCAGCAGCTACGGACAGGGCTACGAGCAGTACTTC
J: TRBJ1-1; D: -; size: many; V: TRBV10-3; CDR3: CAISVPSAGAEAFF; DNA: TGTGCCATCAGTGTTCCGTCGGCGGGAGCTGAAGCTTTCTTT
J: TRBJ1-1; D: TRBD1; size: -; V: TRBV30; CDR3: CAWSARTGVWTEAFF; DNA: TGTGCCTGGAGTGCTCGGACAGGGGTGTGGACTGAAGCTTTCTTT